The 18 T cell receptor beta chains listed next were all sequenced from one sample in a study of cytomegalovirus exposure and HLA in healthy donors. The study ran its PCR with 60 Vbeta and 13 Jbeta primers. Using immunoSEQ multiplex PCR, the repertoire was profiled, and TCRdb retains in-frame clones only, with some absent. This sample has 150,000 to 200,000 clones, with around 74% found just once. Source material: PBMCs. The source is a female donor in good health and CMV-seronegative.

The chain has TRBV6-1 and TRBJ2-5; 8 bases fit TRBD2. Germline lookup yields CDR1 MNHNS and CDR2 SASEGT. The CDR3 is 14 amino acids. V lost 4 bases, J lost 3 bases, and 4 bases stayed unmatched. This chain's CDR3 is CASSVRGGKETQYF. As DNA, the CDR3 is TGTGCCAGCAGTGTACGGGGGGGCAAAGAGACCCAGTACTTC.

The chain uses TRBV6-1 and TRBJ1-2; D is ambiguous. The germline CDR1 and CDR2 sequences are MNHNS and SASEGT. Trimming stripped 1 base from V and 5 bases from J, with 8 bases between. This CDR3 is 13 amino acids long. CDR3 residues: CASSEGLLYGYTF. CDR3 coding DNA: TGTGCCAGCAGTGAAGGGTTACTATATGGCTACACCTTC.

This rearrangement joins TRBV29-1 to TRBJ1-6; 9 bases map to TRBD1. Germline trimming cut 4 bases from V and 16 bases from J; bases unmatched to any gene: 8. CDR1 and CDR2 from the germline V gene are SQVTM and ANQGSEA. The CDR3 is 12 amino acids. CDR3 residues: CSVGGQGNTLHF. DNA for the CDR3: TGCAGCGTTGGGGGACAGGGTAATACACTCCACTTT.

The rearrangement uses TRBV11-3 and TRBJ2-3; 11 bases match TRBD2. Germline CDR1 SGHNT, CDR2 YENEEA. The CDR3 runs 18 residues. J lost 3 bases, V lost 8 bases, and 16 bases had no gene match. The CDR3 nucleotides are TGTGCCAGCGCTTACACCGCTTTAGCGGGGGGGCAGACAGATACGCAGTATTTT. Translating it yields CASAYTALAGGQTDTQYF.

The chain employs TRBV4-1 and TRBJ1-5; D is uncertain. V lost 1 base and J lost 0, with 7 bases in between. Looked up from germline, CDR1 is MGHRA and CDR2 is YSYEKL. The CDR3 covers 15 residues. The DNA of the CDR3 is TGCGCCAGCAGCCAAGCACAGTATAGCAATCAGCCCCAGCATTTT. Translation gives CASSQAQYSNQPQHF.

The chain links TRBV21-1 to TRBJ1-5; TRBD1 is the table's D call and was not checked against the DNA. TRBV21-1 is a pseudogene locus. The CDR3 has 16 residues. The CDR3 region has the DNA TGTGCCAGCAGCAAAGCGCGACAGGGGGCGAATCAGCCCCAGCATTTT. Its translation is CASSKARQGANQPQHF.

This chain links TRBV25-1 with TRBJ1-1; D may be TRBD1 (5 bases). Germline V gene lookup returns CDR1 MGHDK and CDR2 SYGVNS. The V end was cut by 7 bases, the J end by 3 bases, with 6 bases between. The CDR3 runs 11 residues. This CDR3 reads CASIGDTEAFF. The CDR3 DNA is TGTGCCAGCATAGGGGACACTGAAGCTTTCTTT.

The gene calls are TRBV15 and TRBJ1-1; TRBD1 aligns across 8 bases. Looked up from germline, CDR1 is LNHNV and CDR2 is YYDKDF (reference sequence). With 4 bases clipped from V and 4 bases from J, the junction kept 5 bases outside the gene matches. This CDR3 spans 14 amino acids. CDR3 sequence reads: CATSIRTGSTEAFF. DNA for the CDR3: TGTGCCACCAGCATACGGACAGGGAGCACTGAAGCTTTCTTT.

This sequence joins TRBV5-1 and TRBJ1-1, with 7 bases fitting TRBD1. V lost 3 bases and J lost 2; bases outside the gene matches: 10. The CDR3 is 16 residues long. Looked up from germline, CDR1 is SGHRS and CDR2 is YFSETQ. DNA of the CDR3: TGCGCCAGCAGCTCGACGACAGGGCCCGCTAACACTGAAGCTTTCTTT. This codes for CASSSTTGPANTEAFF.

V is TRBV29-1 and J is TRBJ1-5; a possible D gene is TRBD1 (6 bases). V was pared by 4 bases and J by 2 bases, with 9 bases between. CDR1 SQVTM and CDR2 ANQGSEA come from the germline V gene. The CDR3 covers 13 residues. In DNA form, the CDR3 reads TGCAGCGTTGCCTGGACAGGCAATCAGCCCCAGCATTTT. Protein sequence: CSVAWTGNQPQHF. Drawing the rest from reference TRBV29-1 and TRBJ1-5, the complete variable domain is SAVISQKPSRDICQRGTSLTIQCQVDSQVTMMFWYRQQPGQSLTLIATANQGSEATYESGFVIDKFPISRPNLTFSTLTVSNMSPEDSSIYLCSVAWTGNQPQHFGDGTRLSIL.

This chain's CDR3 is CASSFSGGVNQPQHF. The CDR3 nucleotides are TGTGCCAGCAGTTTTTCAGGGGGAGTCAATCAGCCCCAGCATTTT. This chain links TRBV28 with TRBJ1-5, with TRBD1 matching over 7 bases. The V segment lost 3 bases and the J segment 3 bases; nucleotides outside the gene matches: 5. Germline V gene sequence: CDR1 MDHEN, CDR2 SYDVKM. The CDR3 covers 15 residues.

The V call is TRBV7-9, the J call TRBJ1-3; D possibly corresponds to TRBD1 (5 bases). Germline V gene sequence: CDR1 SEHNR, CDR2 FQNEAQ (reference sequence). This CDR3 comprises 16 residues. The V gene lost 5 bases and the J gene lost 10 bases, with 24 bases spanning the gap. The CDR3 DNA is TGTGCCAGCAGCCCCACGCACACCACCGAAAGGGGAACCATATATTTT. Its protein product is CASSPTHTTERGTIYF.

The chain combines TRBV19 with TRBJ1-1; TRBD1 might be the D (5 bases). The V gene's germline CDR1 is LNHDA and CDR2 SQIVND (reference sequence). V was trimmed by 7 bases and J by 3 bases, leaving 15 bases between them. The CDR3 consists of 14 residues. The CDR3: CASTGSGADTEAFF. The DNA of the CDR3 is TGTGCCAGTACCGGCAGCGGGGCGGACACTGAAGCTTTCTTT.

The chain couples TRBV13 to TRBJ2-5; D is uncertain. The DNA end favors TRBJ2-7, so the J call may be wrong. The CDR3 loop spans 13 amino acids. The germline V gene has CDR1 PRHDT and CDR2 FYEKMQ (reference sequence). Here the CDR3 reads CASSLHPSYEQYF. The CDR3 nucleotides are TGTGCCAGCAGCTTACACCCTAGCTACGAGCAGTACTTC.

The chain has TRBV7-2 and TRBJ1-2; D is possibly TRBD1 (6 bases). Trimming took off 5 bases at V and 0 bases at J, with 22 bases between the two ends. The CDR3 sequence is 18 residues long. Per the germline V gene, CDR1 is SGHTA and CDR2 is FQGNSA. Written as DNA, the CDR3 is TGTGCCAGCAGCAAGGGGGGGGTTGGGGGTCCAGCTAACTATGGCTACACCTTC. It yields the protein CASSKGGVGGPANYGYTF. The complete variable domain, with remaining parts taken from reference TRBV7-2 and TRBJ1-2, reads GAGVSQSPSNKVTEKGKDVELRCDPISGHTALYWYRQSLGQGLEFLIYFQGNSAPDKSGLPSDRFSAERTGGSVSTLTIQRTQQEDSAVYLCASSKGGVGGPANYGYTFGSGTRLTVV.

In its sample, this clone was seen a few times. The chain employs TRBV30 and TRBJ1-2; TRBD1 is a possible D gene (6 bases). The ends were cut back, 0 bases at V and 3 bases at J, with 14 bases in the middle. This CDR3 has 15 amino acids. Germline V gene data show CDR1 as GTSNPN and CDR2 as SVGIG (reference sequence). CDR3 loop: CAWSVDSGGHYGYTF. The CDR3 DNA reads as TGTGCCTGGAGTGTAGACTCGGGGGGGCACTATGGCTACACCTTC.

The chain carries TRBV11-2 and TRBJ1-1; 7 bases fit TRBD1. Germline V gives CDR1 SGHAT, CDR2 FQNNGV. Unmatched junction bases numbered 9, after V lost 8 bases and J lost 3 bases. The CDR3 has 14 residues. CDR3 nucleotide sequence: TGTGCCAGCGGGGGACAGAACCTTCACACTGAAGCTTTCTTT. This encodes CASGGQNLHTEAFF.

As concerns this clone: This sample also contains other DNA sequences that code for the same CDR3. This chain uses TRBV7-2 with TRBJ2-3; 8 nucleotides align to TRBD2. In germline, CDR1 is SGHTA, CDR2 FQGNSA. Unmatched junction bases numbered 3, after V lost 2 bases and J lost 5 bases. The CDR3 runs 14 residues. The CDR3 DNA follows: TGTGCCAGCAGCTTACGGCTAGCGGGAGATACGCAGTATTTT. Residues: CASSLRLAGDTQYF.